This record looks at one TCR beta chain sequence and its context. Between the trimmed V and J ends, which lost 5 bases and 6 bases, there was a span of 17 bases. Germline V CDR1 and CDR2: SGHTA, FQGNSA. This CDR3 has 16 amino acids. The data belong to a study of identifying expanded T cells in peripheral blood. The method was immunoSEQ multiplex PCR; TCRdb's version includes in-frame clones alone and lacks a portion of them. The sample holds about 58,000 clones, approximately 90% seen once. This clonotype originated in a person between 18 and 75 years old in good health. The specimen was blood. This rearrangement joins TRBV7-2 to TRBJ1-6, with a possible D match to TRBD1 (6 bases). This CDR3 reads CASSPGGGASNSPLHF. The CDR3 DNA reads TGTGCCAGCAGCCCGGGGGGGGGCGCGTCTAATTCACCCCTCCACTTT.